This T cell receptor beta chain originates from a study of cytomegalovirus exposure and HLA in healthy donors. This CDR3 spans 15 amino acids. CDR1 is ENHRY, CDR2 SYGVKD, per germline. V was clipped by 5 bases and J by 0 bases, with 14 bases between them. With 60 Vbeta and 13 Jbeta primers, the PCR was carried out. The repertoire was sequenced with immunoSEQ multiplex PCR; TCRdb's copy has only in-frame clones and lacks some. The sample holds 150,000 to 200,000 clones, about 81% seen once. This clone has just one count. This cohort consisted of healthy bone marrow donors. The rearrangement joins TRBV10-3 to TRBJ2-7, with TRBD2 as a possible D gene (5 bases). Sequenced material: PBMCs. This receptor was identified in a woman under 40 in good health and CMV-seronegative. The CDR3 here is CAISFRNGGSYEQYF. The CDR3 DNA follows: TGTGCCATCAGTTTTCGGAATGGAGGCTCCTACGAGCAGTACTTC.